Listed below are T cell receptor beta chains from one sample, sequenced in a study of blood T cell repertoires in COVID-19. Measured with immunoSEQ multiplex PCR; TCRdb has only the in-frame clones, and not every one. The sample comprises tens of thousands of clones, roughly 86% of which are singletons, and around 12% rests with the top ten. The sequenced material came from peripheral blood. The source of these receptors is a human donor in a cohort sampled during active COVID-19. CDR3s include the opening cysteine and the closing phenylalanine or tryptophan. Fields, in order: clone size, J gene, V gene, D gene, CDR3 protein, CDR3 DNA. D genes are given only for firm matches. Size is omitted from some rows. Given values are once, few, many or a class for expanded clones.

>-|TRBJ2-1|TRBV3-1/TRBV3-2|TRBD1
CASSQAKTQGAWLYNEQFF
TGTGCCAGCAGCCAAGCTAAAACCCAGGGGGCCTGGCTCTACAATGAGCAGTTCTTC
>-|TRBJ2-2|TRBV29-1|-
CSVRARGALLFIGELFF
TGCAGCGTGAGGGCGAGAGGTGCTCTCCTTTTTATCGGGGAGCTGTTTTTT
>-|TRBJ2-7|TRBV27|-
CASSRMNPYEQYF
TGTGCCAGCAGCAGGATGAATCCCTACGAGCAGTACTTC
>-|TRBJ1-1|TRBV5-4|TRBD1
CASSIRTGRATEAFF
TGTGCCAGCAGCATCCGGACAGGGAGGGCCACTGAAGCTTTCTTT
>-|TRBJ1-6|TRBV7-8|-
CASRPMSSYNSPLHF
TGTGCCAGCAGACCAATGAGCTCCTATAATTCACCCCTCCACTTT
>-|TRBJ2-5|TRBV7-2|-
CASSLVREPQETQYF
TGTGCCAGCAGCTTAGTACGGGAACCCCAAGAGACCCAGTACTTC
>-|TRBJ2-5|TRBV5-1|TRBD1
CASSPGQGRETQYF
TGCGCCAGCAGCCCCGGACAGGGTCGGGAGACCCAGTACTTC
>-|TRBJ2-5|TRBV5-1|-
CASSPIGGETQYF
TGCGCCAGCAGCCCTATAGGGGGAGAGACCCAGTACTTC
>-|TRBJ1-4|TRBV7-9|-
CASSRGEANEKLFF
TGTGCCAGCAGCCGGGGGGAGGCTAATGAAAAACTGTTTTTT
>-|TRBJ2-5|TRBV1|-
CTSQGQVQETQYF
TGCACCAGCCAAGGACAGGTCCAAGAGACCCAGTACTTC
>-|TRBJ2-1|TRBV10-2|-
CASSVQGTYNEQFF
TGCGCCAGCAGTGTGCAGGGGACCTACAATGAGCAGTTCTTC
>-|TRBJ2-7|TRBV15|-
CATSRGPGTYEQYF
TGTGCCACCAGCAGAGGGCCAGGGACCTACGAGCAGTACTTC
>-|TRBJ1-6|TRBV19|-
CASSASGVNSPLHF
TGTGCCAGTAGTGCCTCGGGGGTCAATTCACCCCTCCACTTT
>-|TRBJ2-1|TRBV7-2|TRBD2
CASSLGRGMINEQFF
TGTGCCAGCAGCTTAGGGCGGGGGATGATCAATGAGCAGTTCTTC
>-|TRBJ2-7|TRBV7-3|-
CASSPFGLQRSYEQYF
TGTGCCAGCAGCCCGTTTGGCTTACAACGCTCCTACGAGCAGTACTTC
>-|TRBJ2-5|TRBV9|TRBD2
CASSVPEAGVLQETQYF
TGTGCCAGCAGCGTACCGGAAGCGGGGGTACTCCAAGAGACCCAGTACTTC
>-|TRBJ1-1|TRBV2|TRBD1
CASLGGTANTEAFF
TGTGCAAGCCTTGGGGGGACAGCGAACACTGAAGCTTTCTTT
>-|TRBJ2-5|TRBV10-2|TRBD2
CASSLAGGRETQYF
TGCGCCAGCAGTTTAGCGGGGGGGAGGGAGACCCAGTACTTC
>-|TRBJ2-1|TRBV25-1|-
CASTSVGPRFF
TGTGCCAGCACCTCCGTGGGGCCGAGGTTCTTC
>-|TRBJ2-1|TRBV29-1|-
CSVARVTNEQFF
TGCAGCGTTGCCAGGGTGACAAATGAGCAGTTCTTC
>-|TRBJ2-3|TRBV19|TRBD1
CASSSRQGASDFRDTQYF
TGTGCCAGTAGTTCTCGACAGGGGGCGAGTGATTTCAGGGATACGCAGTATTTT
>-|TRBJ2-1|TRBV24-1|TRBD1
CATSDFSGTGNNEQFF
TGTGCCACCAGTGATTTCTCCGGGACAGGGAACAATGAGCAGTTCTTC
>-|TRBJ2-3|TRBV11-3|TRBD2
CASSFTSGADTQYF
TGTGCCAGCAGCTTCACTAGCGGGGCAGATACGCAGTATTTT
>-|TRBJ2-3|TRBV15|TRBD1
CATSRTGSTDTQYF
TGTGCCACCAGCAGGACAGGGAGCACAGATACGCAGTATTTT
>-|TRBJ2-7|TRBV30|TRBD1
CAWSIGGIYEQYF
TGTGCCTGGAGTATAGGGGGCATCTACGAGCAGTACTTC
>-|TRBJ2-5|TRBV10-3|-
CAISDPPRETQYF
TGTGCCATCAGTGACCCGCCGAGGGAGACCCAGTACTTC
>-|TRBJ2-7|TRBV5-1|TRBD1
CASSLAITGGNEQYF
TGCGCCAGCAGCTTGGCCATTACAGGGGGCAACGAGCAGTACTTC
>-|TRBJ2-2|TRBV4-2|TRBD1
CASSLIPDRLNTGELFF
TGTGCCAGCAGCCTAATCCCGGACAGGCTGAACACCGGGGAGCTGTTTTTT
>-|TRBJ2-5|TRBV2|-
CASSGETQYF
TGTGCCAGCAGCGGAGAGACCCAGTACTTC
>-|TRBJ1-5|TRBV5-6|-
CASSLWFTSGSGNQPQHF
TGTGCCAGCAGCTTGTGGTTCACATCGGGGTCGGGCAATCAGCCCCAGCATTTT
>-|TRBJ2-3|TRBV3-1/TRBV3-2|-
CASGARLSTDTQYF
TGTGCCAGCGGGGCCAGGCTAAGCACAGATACGCAGTATTTT
>-|TRBJ1-1|TRBV11-3|-
CASSLGQKNTEAFF
TGTGCCAGCAGCTTAGGGCAGAAGAACACTGAAGCTTTCTTT
>-|TRBJ2-2|TRBV29-1|-
CSVDGTGELFF
TGCAGCGTTGACGGGACCGGGGAGCTGTTTTTT
>-|TRBJ2-3|TRBV18|-
CASSPEDTQYF
TGTGCCAGCTCACCGGAGGATACGCAGTATTTT
>-|TRBJ1-6|TRBV10-1|-
CASSGGGSPLHF
TGCGCCAGCAGCGGCGGGGGGTCACCCCTCCACTTT
>few|TRBJ2-5|TRBV11-2|TRBD1
CASSLGGGGFRDQETQYF
TGTGCCAGCAGCTTAGGAGGGGGCGGGTTTAGGGACCAAGAGACCCAGTACTTC
>-|TRBJ2-7|TRBV5-1|TRBD1
CASTEDGTGFYEQYF
TGCGCCAGCACCGAAGACGGGACAGGGTTCTACGAGCAGTACTTC
>-|TRBJ1-4|TRBV4-3|-
CASSQEPGVTSEKLFF
TGCGCCAGCAGCCAAGAACCGGGGGTGACGTCGGAAAAACTGTTTTTT
>-|TRBJ1-1|TRBV4-3|TRBD1
CASSQESEGASTEAFF
TGCGCCAGCAGCCAAGAGTCTGAGGGGGCGAGCACTGAAGCTTTCTTT
>-|TRBJ2-5|TRBV24-1|TRBD1
CATSDPDRGSWSQYF
TGTGCCACCAGTGACCCGGACAGGGGCTCTTGGTCCCAGTACTTC
>once|TRBJ1-1|TRBV5-1|-
CASSLGENTEAFF
TGCGCCAGCAGCTTGGGAGAGAACACTGAAGCTTTCTTT
>-|TRBJ1-3|TRBV7-9|TRBD1
CASSEGQASGNTIYF
TGTGCCAGCAGCGAAGGACAGGCCTCTGGAAACACCATATATTTT
>-|TRBJ2-7|TRBV13|TRBD1
CASSSTGTSYEQYF
TGTGCCAGCAGCTCGACAGGGACCTCCTACGAGCAGTACTTC
>-|TRBJ2-1|TRBV27|TRBD2
CASSSSGGLEQFF
TGTGCCAGCAGTTCTAGCGGGGGGCTAGAGCAGTTCTTC
>-|TRBJ1-2|TRBV25-1|-
CASSVSVDGSYGYTF
TGTGCCAGCAGTGTCTCCGTGGATGGGAGCTATGGCTACACCTTC
>-|TRBJ1-1|TRBV28|TRBD1
CASTLTGANTEAFF
TGTGCCAGCACTCTGACAGGGGCGAACACTGAAGCTTTCTTT
>-|TRBJ2-3|TRBV19|TRBD2
CASSMRAGGPGYTDTQYF
TGTGCCAGTAGTATGCGGGCGGGGGGGCCCGGATACACAGATACGCAGTATTTT
>-|TRBJ1-2|TRBV24-1|-
CATSDSGRGEAGYGYTF
TGTGCCACCAGTGATTCCGGGAGAGGCGAGGCAGGGTATGGCTACACCTTC